The 7 T cell receptor beta chains below were found in one sample sequenced in a study of T cells after posttransplantation cyclophosphamide. This table comes from immunoSEQ multiplex PCR, and its TCRdb copy is limited to in-frame clones, with some not included. The sample contains tens of thousands of clones, none occurring once; about 6.2% lies in the top ten. Sequenced input: PBMCs. The receptors derive from a man younger than 40 in good health and a related stem cell transplant donor.

Many counts were recorded for this clone. The chain uses TRBV5-1 and TRBJ2-3; TRBD1 aligns across 7 bases. V trimming: 5 bases; J trimming: 3 bases; junction bases outside the gene matches: 9. The germline V gene has CDR1 SGHRS and CDR2 YFSETQ. The CDR3 totals 15 residues. CDR3 residues: CASRIKGATTDTQYF. Written as DNA, the CDR3 is TGCGCCAGCAGAATAAAGGGGGCAACTACAGATACGCAGTATTTT.

This clone was counted many times. This chain links TRBV6-5 with TRBJ1-5; the match to TRBD1 covers 7 bases. The germline V gene has CDR1 MNHEY and CDR2 SVGAGI. This CDR3 is built from 15 residues. The trim removed 6 bases at V and 2 bases at J, leaving 7 bases unmatched. DNA for the CDR3: TGTGCCAGCAGCCGAACAGGGGAGGGCAATCAGCCCCAGCATTTT. Translation: CASSRTGEGNQPQHF.

This clone was seen ten or more times. V and J are TRBV6-1 and TRBJ2-7, with TRBD2 matching over 7 bases. Per germline, CDR1 MNHNS and CDR2 SASEGT. J gave up 2 bases and V 11 bases, and 9 bases lay outside the gene matches. The CDR3 is made up of 13 amino acids. CDR3 sequence (DNA): TGTGCCGCAGGGTCAGGGAGGGCCTACGAGCAGTACTTC. Translated, it gives CAAGSGRAYEQYF.

This clone has a count of ten or more. This sequence joins TRBV7-8 and TRBJ1-1; TRBD1 matches 7 bases. The germline gives CDR1 SGHVS, CDR2 FQNEAQ. Germline trimming cut 5 bases from V and 8 bases from J; bases unmatched to any gene: 8. This CDR3 contains 13 residues. In DNA form, the CDR3 reads TGTGCCAGCAGCCGCAGCCAACAGGGGGAAGCTTTCTTT. It is translated as CASSRSQQGEAFF.

This clone was recorded many times. This chain connects TRBV13 to TRBJ2-5; no reliable D call. The CDR3 consists of 15 residues. Germline V gives CDR1 PRHDT, CDR2 FYEKMQ (reference sequence). Trimming removed 0 bases at V and 1 base at J, with 9 bases between. CDR3 DNA sequence: TGTGCCAGCAGCTTAGGGTGGGCTTCCCAAGAGACCCAGTACTTC. Amino acid sequence: CASSLGWASQETQYF.

This clone was seen ten or more times. The chain links TRBV6-4 to TRBJ2-1; perhaps TRBD1 as D (5 bases). This CDR3 comprises 13 residues. The germline V gene encodes CDR1 MRHNA and CDR2 SNTAGT. Trimming removed 6 bases at V and 2 bases at J, with 8 bases between. CDR3 bases: TGTGCCAGCAGCAAGGGGCCCTACAATGAGCAGTTCTTC. Protein product: CASSKGPYNEQFF.

This clone was seen many times. V gene TRBV4-1 combines with J gene TRBJ1-3, with 8 bases aligning to TRBD1. Germline V gives CDR1 MGHRA, CDR2 YSYEKL. The CDR3 spans 15 residues. After removal of 4 bases from V and 9 bases from J, the junction contained 11 bases not matched to a gene. CDR3 sequence reads: CASSRGDRGHSTIYF. The CDR3 nucleotides read TGCGCCAGCAGCCGGGGAGACAGGGGTCACAGCACCATATATTTT.